The 21 T cell receptor beta chains given below trace back to one sample, sequenced in a study of shared clonotypes between healthy human individuals. This table comes from immunoSEQ multiplex PCR, and its TCRdb copy is limited to in-frame clones, with some not included. The sample shows around 500,000 clones, around four fifths of them seen only once. The sequenced material came from PBMCs. The receptor source for this set is a woman aged 40 to 50 in good health. Some clones in this sample may be carry-over from other donors' samples.

V is TRBV7-6 and J is TRBJ2-5; TRBD2 aligns across 14 bases. There are 16 residues in the CDR3. CDR1 is SGHVS and CDR2 is FNYEAQ in the germline V gene. J was trimmed by 4 bases and V by 5 bases; bases with no gene match: 6. CDR3 DNA: TGTGCCAGCAGCCCCCGACTAGCGGGAGGGTTAGAGACCCAGTACTTC. Protein sequence: CASSPRLAGGLETQYF. The whole variable domain, filled in from reference TRBV7-6 and TRBJ2-5, reads GAGVSQSPRYKVTKRGQDVALRCDPISGHVSLYWYRQALGQGPEFLTYFNYEAQQDKSGLPNDRFSAERPEGSISTLTIQRTEQRDSAMYRCASSPRLAGGLETQYFGPGTRLLVL.

CDR3 region: CASSLKASGSDANTGELFF. The CDR3 DNA follows: TGCGCCAGCAGCTTGAAGGCTAGCGGGAGCGATGCGAACACCGGGGAGCTGTTTTTT. This chain uses TRBV5-1 with TRBJ2-2; TRBD2 aligns across 10 bases. The CDR3 contains 19 residues. Germline V gene lookup returns CDR1 SGHRS and CDR2 YFSETQ. After removal of 1 base from V and 0 bases from J, the junction contained 9 bases not matched to a gene.

This chain joins TRBV19 and TRBJ1-5; D is undetermined. CDR1 and CDR2 (germline): LNHDA, SQIVND (reference sequence). V lost 11 bases and J lost 0, with 11 bases in between. The CDR3 totals 13 residues. The CDR3: CAPRRFSNQPQHF. DNA for the CDR3: TGTGCCCCAAGGCGTTTTAGCAATCAGCCCCAGCATTTT.

The V gene is TRBV10-3, the J gene TRBJ2-3; possibly TRBD1 for D (5 bases). CDR3 length: 12 residues. V lost 6 bases and J 6 bases, leaving 10 bases between the germline ends. Germline CDR1 is ENHRY and CDR2 is SYGVKD. The CDR3 DNA sequence: TGTGCCATCAGCCCTGGGGCTGATACGCAGTATTTT. It encodes CAISPGADTQYF.

The chain combines TRBV28 with TRBJ2-5; D remains unclear. Germline V gives CDR1 MDHEN, CDR2 SYDVKM. This CDR3 is built from 13 residues. V dropped 3 bases and J dropped 1 base, with 6 bases sitting between them. Here the CDR3 reads CASSFAGQETQYF. The DNA for the CDR3 is TGTGCCAGCAGTTTCGCAGGCCAAGAGACCCAGTACTTC.

The table lists this clone with a few counts. The chain is built from TRBV6-4 and TRBJ2-5, with 11 bases lining up with TRBD2. The CDR3 spans 15 residues. Germline trimming cut 6 bases from V and 0 bases from J; bases unmatched to any gene: 3. Germline assignment: CDR1 MRHNA and CDR2 SNTAGT. CDR3 coding DNA: TGTGCCAGCAGCCTACTAGCGGGAGACCAAGAGACCCAGTACTTC. It specifies CASSLLAGDQETQYF.

The chain combines TRBV2 with TRBJ2-3; maybe TRBD1 (7 bases). CDR3 length: 14 residues. Germline loops: CDR1 SNHLY, CDR2 FYNNEI. Trimming removed 6 bases from V and 0 bases from J, with 10 bases in between. The CDR3 DNA follows: TGTGCCAGCAGCGGGGGACAGAGCACAGATACGCAGTATTTT. Translating gives CASSGGQSTDTQYF.

The chain carries TRBV7-9 and TRBJ2-3; D possibly corresponds to TRBD2 (5 bases). Germline CDR1 reads SEHNR; CDR2 reads FQNEAQ (reference sequence). The CDR3 has 17 residues. V lost 5 bases, J lost 2 bases, and 20 bases lay in between. The CDR3 bases are TGTGCCAGCAGCCTGGGCGCTGGAGGTCGGGTCACAGATACGCAGTATTTT. It specifies CASSLGAGGRVTDTQYF.

V usage is TRBV11-3 and J usage is TRBJ2-1; TRBD2 matches 11 bases. Trimming took 5 bases from V and 9 from J; bases not matched to a gene: 9. The V gene's germline CDR1 is SGHNT and CDR2 YENEEA. The CDR3 is made up of 15 amino acids. The CDR3 loop reads CASSPGTSGGGEQFF. CDR3 DNA sequence: TGTGCCAGCAGCCCCGGGACTAGCGGCGGGGGTGAGCAGTTCTTC.

The gene calls are TRBV7-3 and TRBJ2-3; 9 nucleotides align to TRBD2. Germline V CDR1 and CDR2: SGHTA, FQGTGA. V trimming: 5 bases; J trimming: 5 bases; junction bases outside the gene matches: 11. The CDR3 covers 16 residues. The DNA for the CDR3 is TGTGCCAGCAGCAAACATAGCGGGAGTGGTGGAGATACGCAGTATTTT. It is translated as CASSKHSGSGGDTQYF.

CDR3 amino acids: CASSLRLYSGANVLTF. CDR3 coding DNA: TGTGCCAGCAGCTTAAGGTTGTACTCTGGGGCCAACGTCCTGACTTTC. The chain is built from TRBV7-9 and TRBJ2-6; D gene ambiguous. The germline V gene has CDR1 SEHNR and CDR2 FQNEAQ (reference sequence). The CDR3 contains 16 residues. V was pared by 2 bases and J by 0 bases, with 8 bases between.

A note on this clone: A far larger clone is only one base removed, so a read error is likely. The chain links TRBV30 to TRBJ2-5, with a tentative D call TRBD1 (5 bases). Looked up from germline, CDR1 is GTSNPN and CDR2 is SVGIG (reference sequence). The V end was cut by 3 bases, the J end by 0 bases, with 11 bases between. The CDR3 has 14 amino acids. In nucleotides, the CDR3 is TGTGCCTGGAGCCGACAGATCCACCAAGAGACCCAGTACTTC. Its translation: CAWSRQIHQETQYF.

With regard to this clone: This CDR3 is also generated by other DNA sequences in the sample. The gene calls are TRBV5-1 and TRBJ2-5; D ambiguous. Germline loops: CDR1 SGHRS, CDR2 YFSETQ. The CDR3 has 14 amino acids. The V end lost 2 bases, the J end lost 1 base, and 9 bases lay between the germline ends. The CDR3 bases are TGCGCCAGCAGCTTTGGCACGGGCCAAGAGACCCAGTACTTC. This gives the protein CASSFGTGQETQYF.

This chain joins TRBV7-9 and TRBJ1-1; D not certain. V was pared by 3 bases and J by 6 bases, with 11 bases between. The CDR3 runs to 13 residues. CDR1 is SEHNR and CDR2 is FQNEAQ in the germline V gene (reference sequence). The chain's CDR3 is CASSFGSMAEAFF. In DNA form, the CDR3 reads TGTGCCAGCAGCTTCGGCAGTATGGCTGAAGCTTTCTTT.

This clone was found many times. The chain couples TRBV5-1 to TRBJ2-7; TRBD1 matches at 8 bases. The V gene's germline CDR1 is SGHRS and CDR2 YFSETQ. The trim removed 0 bases at V and 6 bases at J, leaving 8 bases unmatched. The CDR3 is 15 residues long. CDR3 sequence reads: CASSLAGTGGGEQYF. The CDR3 bases are TGCGCCAGCAGCTTGGCCGGGACAGGAGGGGGCGAGCAGTACTTC.

V and J are TRBV18 and TRBJ2-5, with a possible D match to TRBD2 (5 bases). Germline CDR1 and CDR2: KGHSH and LQKENI. Trimming cost V 5 bases and J 5 bases, with 15 bases left between them. This CDR3 is built from 14 residues. The CDR3 nucleotides are TGTGCCAGCTCAACCTCGGGGAGTCTCGAGACCCAGTACTTC. Translating gives CASSTSGSLETQYF.

J is TRBJ2-2 and V is TRBV2; D is undetermined. V shed 7 bases and J shed 2 bases, with 5 bases lying between them. Germline V gene data show CDR1 as SNHLY and CDR2 as FYNNEI. The CDR3 has 12 residues. The CDR3 DNA follows: TGTGCCAGCAACCAAAACACCGGGGAGCTGTTTTTT. Its translation: CASNQNTGELFF.

With respect to this clone: A much larger clone lies one base from this, so it may be a read error. V usage is TRBV5-6 and J usage is TRBJ1-2; D may be TRBD1 (5 bases). Germline V lookup: CDR1 SGHDT, CDR2 YYEEEE. V was clipped by 0 bases and J by 3 bases, with 12 bases between them. This CDR3 region has 15 residues. The CDR3 sequence is CASSLGGSADYGYTF. The CDR3 region has the DNA TGTGCCAGCAGCTTGGGGGGGTCGGCGGACTATGGCTACACCTTC.

The V call is TRBV6-4, the J call TRBJ2-1, with D unresolved. Per the germline V gene, CDR1 is MRHNA and CDR2 is SNTAGT. The CDR3 length is 13 residues. V was clipped by 3 bases and J by 8 bases, with 11 bases between them. As DNA, the CDR3 is TGTGCCAGCAGTGATACAGTAGCCGATGAGCAGTTCTTC. Translation: CASSDTVADEQFF.

The chain carries TRBV7-9 and TRBJ1-5; D gene uncertain. Looked up from germline, CDR1 is SEHNR and CDR2 is FQNEAQ (reference sequence). This CDR3 is 15 amino acids long. Between the trimmed V and J ends, which lost 3 bases and 4 bases, there was a span of 13 bases. The CDR3 bases are TGTGCCAGCAGCTTGGGTCAGACGCTGAATCAGCCCCAGCATTTT. Amino acids: CASSLGQTLNQPQHF. The whole variable domain, remainder taken from reference TRBV7-9 and TRBJ1-5, is DTGVSQNPRHKITKRGQNVTFRCDPISEHNRLYWYRQTLGQGPEFLTYFQNEAQLEKSRLLSDRFSAERPKGSFSTLEIQRTEQGDSAMYLCASSLGQTLNQPQHFGDGTRLSIL.

The chain is built from TRBV28 and TRBJ2-3; D is uncertain. Germline assignment: CDR1 MDHEN and CDR2 SYDVKM. V was pared by 4 bases and J by 1 base, with 12 bases between. CDR3 length equals 15 residues. CDR3 coding DNA: TGTGCCAGCAGTTCGGGCCATTTGGGCACAGATACGCAGTATTTT. Residues: CASSSGHLGTDTQYF.